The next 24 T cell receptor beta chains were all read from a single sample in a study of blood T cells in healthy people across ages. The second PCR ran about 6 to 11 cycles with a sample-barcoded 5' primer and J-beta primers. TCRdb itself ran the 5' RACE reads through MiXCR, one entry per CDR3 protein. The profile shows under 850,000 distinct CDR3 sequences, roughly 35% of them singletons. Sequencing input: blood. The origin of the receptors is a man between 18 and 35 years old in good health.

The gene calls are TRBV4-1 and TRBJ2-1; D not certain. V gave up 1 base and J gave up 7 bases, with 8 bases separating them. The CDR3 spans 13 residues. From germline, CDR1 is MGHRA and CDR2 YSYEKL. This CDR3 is CASSQAPGNEQFF. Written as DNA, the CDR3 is TGCGCCAGCAGCCAAGCGCCCGGGAATGAGCAGTTCTTC.

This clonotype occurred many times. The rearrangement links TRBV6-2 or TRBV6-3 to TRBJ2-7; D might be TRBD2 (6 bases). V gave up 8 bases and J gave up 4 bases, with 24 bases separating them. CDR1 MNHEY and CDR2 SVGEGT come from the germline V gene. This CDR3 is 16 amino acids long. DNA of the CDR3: TGTGCCAGCGCGACTAGTTACCATAAGAGGGGTTACGAGCAGTACTTC. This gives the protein CASATSYHKRGYEQYF.

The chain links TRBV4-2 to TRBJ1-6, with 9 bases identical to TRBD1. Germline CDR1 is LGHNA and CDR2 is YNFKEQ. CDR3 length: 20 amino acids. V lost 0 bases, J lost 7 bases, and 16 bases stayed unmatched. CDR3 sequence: CASSQDPRTGESSGNSPLHF. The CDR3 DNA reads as TGTGCCAGCAGCCAAGACCCGAGGACAGGGGAAAGTTCGGGAAATTCACCCCTCCACTTT.

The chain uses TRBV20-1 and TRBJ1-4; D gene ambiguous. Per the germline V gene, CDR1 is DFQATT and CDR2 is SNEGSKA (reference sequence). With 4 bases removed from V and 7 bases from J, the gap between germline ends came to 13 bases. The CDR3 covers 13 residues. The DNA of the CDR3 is TGCAGTGCTACAATCGGGTACGGTGAAAAACTGTTTTTT. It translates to CSATIGYGEKLFF.

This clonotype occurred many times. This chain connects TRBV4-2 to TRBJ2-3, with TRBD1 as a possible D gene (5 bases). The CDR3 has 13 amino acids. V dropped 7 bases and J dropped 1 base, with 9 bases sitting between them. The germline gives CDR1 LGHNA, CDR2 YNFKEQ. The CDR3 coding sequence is TGTGCCAGCATGGGGCGAGGCACAGATACGCAGTATTTT. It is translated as CASMGRGTDTQYF.

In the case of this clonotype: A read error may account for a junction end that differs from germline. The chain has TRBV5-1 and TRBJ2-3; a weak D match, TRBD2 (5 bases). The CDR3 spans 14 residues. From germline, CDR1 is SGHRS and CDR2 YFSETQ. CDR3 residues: CASGLSGSTDTQYF. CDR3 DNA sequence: TGCGCCAGCGGCTTAAGCGGATCCACAGATACGCAGTATTTT. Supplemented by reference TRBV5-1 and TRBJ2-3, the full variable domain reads KAGVTQTPRYLIKTRGQQVTLSCSPISGHRSVSWYQQTPGQGLQFLFEYFSETQRNKGNFPGRFSGRQFSNSRSEMNVSTLELGDSALYLCASGLSGSTDTQYFGPGTRLTVL.

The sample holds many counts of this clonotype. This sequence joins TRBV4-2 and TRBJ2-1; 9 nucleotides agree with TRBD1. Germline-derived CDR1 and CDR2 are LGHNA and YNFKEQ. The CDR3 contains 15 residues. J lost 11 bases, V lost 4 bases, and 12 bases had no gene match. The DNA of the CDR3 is TGTGCCAGCAGCCGTGGACAGGGGACCGAGGATCAGCAGTTCTTC. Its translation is CASSRGQGTEDQQFF.

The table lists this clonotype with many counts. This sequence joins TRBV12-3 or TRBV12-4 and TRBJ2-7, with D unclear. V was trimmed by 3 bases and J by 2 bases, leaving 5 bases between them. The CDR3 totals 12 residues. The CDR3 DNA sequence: TGTGCCAGCAGTTTGGACCCCTACGAGCAGTACTTC. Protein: CASSLDPYEQYF.

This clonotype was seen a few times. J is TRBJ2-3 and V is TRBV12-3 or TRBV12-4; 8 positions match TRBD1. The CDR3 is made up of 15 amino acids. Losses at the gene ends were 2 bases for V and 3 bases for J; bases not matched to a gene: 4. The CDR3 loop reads CASSLSGGWTDTQYF. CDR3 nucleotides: TGTGCCAGCAGTTTATCAGGGGGCTGGACAGATACGCAGTATTTT.

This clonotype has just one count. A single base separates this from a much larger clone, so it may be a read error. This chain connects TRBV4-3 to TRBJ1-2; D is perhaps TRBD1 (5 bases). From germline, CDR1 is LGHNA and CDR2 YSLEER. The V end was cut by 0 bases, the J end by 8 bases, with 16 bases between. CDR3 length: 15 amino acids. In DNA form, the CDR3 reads TGCGCCAGCAGCCAAGAAATGTTGGGGGGAGGCGGCTACACCTTC. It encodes CASSQEMLGGGGYTF.

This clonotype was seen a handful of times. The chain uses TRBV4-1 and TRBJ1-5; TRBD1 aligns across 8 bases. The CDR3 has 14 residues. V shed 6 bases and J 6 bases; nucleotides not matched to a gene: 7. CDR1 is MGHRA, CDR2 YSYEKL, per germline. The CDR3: CASRQTGAGQPQHF. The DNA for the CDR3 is TGCGCCAGCAGGCAGACAGGGGCTGGTCAGCCCCAGCATTTT.

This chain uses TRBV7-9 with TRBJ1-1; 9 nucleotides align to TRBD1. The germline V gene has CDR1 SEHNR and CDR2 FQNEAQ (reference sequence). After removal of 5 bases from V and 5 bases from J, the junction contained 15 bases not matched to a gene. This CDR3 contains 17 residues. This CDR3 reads CASSDLTGTGRGTEAFF. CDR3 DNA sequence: TGTGCCAGCAGCGATCTGACCGGGACAGGGAGGGGGACTGAAGCTTTCTTT.

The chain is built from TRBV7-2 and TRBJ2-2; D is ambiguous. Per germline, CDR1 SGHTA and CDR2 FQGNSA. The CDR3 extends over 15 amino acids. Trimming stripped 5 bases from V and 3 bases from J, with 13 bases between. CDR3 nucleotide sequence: TGTGCCAGCAGCAAGGGCCGCACCGACACCGGGGAGCTGTTTTTT. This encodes CASSKGRTDTGELFF.

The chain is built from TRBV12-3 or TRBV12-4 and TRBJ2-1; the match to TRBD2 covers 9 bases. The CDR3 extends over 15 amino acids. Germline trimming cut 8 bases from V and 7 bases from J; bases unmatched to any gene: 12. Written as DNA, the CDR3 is TGTGCCAGCCGCCCGGCAGCGGGGGGATATAATGAGCAGTTCTTC. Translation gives CASRPAAGGYNEQFF.

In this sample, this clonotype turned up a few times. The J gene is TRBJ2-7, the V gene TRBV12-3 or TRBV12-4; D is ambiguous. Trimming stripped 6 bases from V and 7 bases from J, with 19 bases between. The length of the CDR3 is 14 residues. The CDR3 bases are TGTGCCAGCAGCCTACTGGGGTTTCTCAATGAGCAGTACTTC. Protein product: CASSLLGFLNEQYF.

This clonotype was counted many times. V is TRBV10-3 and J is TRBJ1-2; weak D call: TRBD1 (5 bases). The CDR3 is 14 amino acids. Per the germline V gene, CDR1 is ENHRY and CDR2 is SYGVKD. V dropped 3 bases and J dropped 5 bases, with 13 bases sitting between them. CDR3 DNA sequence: TGTGCCATCAGTGACGGCCTGGGACCGTATGGCTACACCTTC. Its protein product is CAISDGLGPYGYTF.

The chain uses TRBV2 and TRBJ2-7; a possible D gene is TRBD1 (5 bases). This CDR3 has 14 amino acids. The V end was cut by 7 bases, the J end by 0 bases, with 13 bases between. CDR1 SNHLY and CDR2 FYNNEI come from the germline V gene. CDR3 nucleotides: TGTGCCAGCAACCCAGGGCTTTACTCCTACGAGCAGTACTTC. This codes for CASNPGLYSYEQYF. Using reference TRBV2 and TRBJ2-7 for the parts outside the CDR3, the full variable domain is EPEVTQTPSHQVTQMGQEVILRCVPISNHLYFYWYRQILGQKVEFLVSFYNNEISEKSEIFDDQFSVERPDGSNFTLKIRSTKLEDSAMYFCASNPGLYSYEQYFGPGTRLTVT.

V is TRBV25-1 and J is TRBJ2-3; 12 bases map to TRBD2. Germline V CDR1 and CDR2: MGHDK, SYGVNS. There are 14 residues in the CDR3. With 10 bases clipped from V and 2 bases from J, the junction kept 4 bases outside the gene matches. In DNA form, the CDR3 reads TGTGCCACCAGGACTAGCGGGGACACAGATACGCAGTATTTT. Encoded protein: CATRTSGDTDTQYF.

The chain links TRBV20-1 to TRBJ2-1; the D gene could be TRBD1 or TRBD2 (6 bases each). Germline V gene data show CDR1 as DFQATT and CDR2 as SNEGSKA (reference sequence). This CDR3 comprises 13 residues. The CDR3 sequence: CSPRGADSNEQFF. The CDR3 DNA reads TGCAGCCCTAGGGGGGCTGACAGCAATGAGCAGTTCTTC.

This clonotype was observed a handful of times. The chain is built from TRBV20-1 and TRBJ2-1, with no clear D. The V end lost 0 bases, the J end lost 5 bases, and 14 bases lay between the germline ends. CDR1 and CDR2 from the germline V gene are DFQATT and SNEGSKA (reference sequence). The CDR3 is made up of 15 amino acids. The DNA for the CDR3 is TGCAGTGCTAGAGATCGTAGCCGGGCAAACAATGAGCAGTTCTTC. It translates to CSARDRSRANNEQFF.

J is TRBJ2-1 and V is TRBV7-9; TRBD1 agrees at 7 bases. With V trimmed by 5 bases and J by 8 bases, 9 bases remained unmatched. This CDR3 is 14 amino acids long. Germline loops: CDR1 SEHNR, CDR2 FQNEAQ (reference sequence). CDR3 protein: CASSPGQEVYEQFF. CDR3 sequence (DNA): TGTGCCAGCAGCCCTGGACAGGAAGTCTATGAGCAGTTCTTC. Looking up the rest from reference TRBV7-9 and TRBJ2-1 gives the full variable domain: DTGVSQNPRHKITKRGQNVTFRCDPISEHNRLYWYRQTLGQGPEFLTYFQNEAQLEKSRLLSDRFSAERPKGSFSTLEIQRTEQGDSAMYLCASSPGQEVYEQFFGPGTRLTVL.

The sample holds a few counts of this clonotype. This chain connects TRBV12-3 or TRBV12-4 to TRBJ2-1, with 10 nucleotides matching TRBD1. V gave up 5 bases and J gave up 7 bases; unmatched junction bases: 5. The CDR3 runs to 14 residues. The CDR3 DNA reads TGTGCCAGCAGTGGGACAGGGGATGTTAATGAGCAGTTCTTC. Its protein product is CASSGTGDVNEQFF.

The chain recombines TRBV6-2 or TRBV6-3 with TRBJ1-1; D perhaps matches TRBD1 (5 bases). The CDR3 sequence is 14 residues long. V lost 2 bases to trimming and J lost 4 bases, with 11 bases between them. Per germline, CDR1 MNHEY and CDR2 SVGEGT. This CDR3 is CASSYGKQGTEAFF. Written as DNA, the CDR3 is TGTGCCAGCAGTTACGGGAAGCAGGGCACTGAAGCTTTCTTT.

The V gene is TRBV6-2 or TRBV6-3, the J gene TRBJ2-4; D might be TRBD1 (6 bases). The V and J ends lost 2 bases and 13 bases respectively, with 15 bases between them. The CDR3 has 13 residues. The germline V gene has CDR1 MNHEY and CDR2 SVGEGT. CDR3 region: CASSYRDNYGQYF. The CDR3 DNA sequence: TGTGCCAGCAGTTACAGGGACAACTACGGGCAGTACTTC.